This TCR beta chain is drawn from a study of cytomegalovirus exposure and HLA in healthy donors. Study findings and constraints: A later analysis associated about 18,000 TCR beta sequences with HLA alleles at a 0.05 false discovery rate. In a later analysis, HLA-associated TCR beta chains were more clonally expanded than equally common others.

The PCR was carried out with 60 Vbeta primers and 13 Jbeta primers. Clones were sequenced by immunoSEQ multiplex PCR, and TCRdb holds only the in-frame ones, with some missing. The profile covers 150,000 to 200,000 clones, with roughly three quarters appearing a single time and 7% to 8.5% taken by the ten largest. Only one count was recorded for this clone. Its target is not known. This CDR3 is 14 amino acids long. The germline V gene has CDR1 SEHNR and CDR2 FQNEAQ (reference sequence). Trimming removed 4 bases from V and 6 bases from J; junction bases left unmatched: 9. The clonotype was recovered from a male donor in good health and CMV-seropositive. The J gene is TRBJ2-7, the V gene TRBV7-9; TRBD2 matches 7 bases. Specimen: PBMCs. The CDR3 DNA is TGTGCCAGCAGCTCCCTTGGCAGGGAGGGCGAGCAGTACTTC. Protein: CASSSLGREGEQYF.